This TCR beta chain emerged from a study of OX40 agonist ivuxolimab in advanced cancers. Study information: Of the patients, three showed partial responses, one with hepatocellular carcinoma and two with cutaneous melanoma.

Study-level results: In the 0.1 to 3.0 mg/kg range, CD4+ and CD8+ blood T cells had expanded clonally by week 6.

Germline trimming cut 5 bases from V and 10 bases from J; bases unmatched to any gene: 11. The CDR3 runs to 15 residues. Germline V CDR1 and CDR2: SGHDN, FVKESK. A note on this clone: The antigen remains unidentified.

TCRdb's copy holds only in-frame clones and misses some; the assay was immunoSEQ multiplex PCR. The table has roughly 69,000 clones, 84% seen once. The receptor was isolated from an adult with an advanced solid tumor such as melanoma, head and neck, liver or kidney cancer. The sample here was CD4+ or CD8+ T cells sorted from blood, taken in a trial of the OX40 agonist ivuxolimab. V gene TRBV14 combines with J gene TRBJ2-1, with TRBD1 identical over 10 bases. CDR3 nucleotides: TGTGCCAGCAGCGGAGCGGGACAGGGGAAGGTAGAGCAGTTCTTC. It yields the protein CASSGAGQGKVEQFF.